This entry lists 20 T cell receptor beta chains sequenced from one sample in a study of blood T cell repertoires in COVID-19. The method was immunoSEQ multiplex PCR; TCRdb's version includes in-frame clones alone and lacks a portion of them. The sample holds 200,000 to 250,000 clones, roughly 85% seen once. The sample consisted of peripheral blood. These receptor sequences come from a woman in her late teens or twenties with acute or convalescent COVID-19.

This rearrangement joins TRBV12-3 or TRBV12-4 to TRBJ1-4, with D possibly TRBD1 on 6 matching bases. The length of the CDR3 is 13 residues. Trimming removed 7 bases at V and 8 bases at J, with 14 bases between. The CDR3, as DNA: TGTGCCAGCACCACGACAGGATTGGAAAAACTGTTTTTT. Its protein is CASTTTGLEKLFF.

The CDR3 loop is CASSDRGLPNQPQHF. The CDR3 nucleotides read TGTGCCAGCAGTGATAGGGGACTACCCAATCAGCCCCAGCATTTT. V gene TRBV2 combines with J gene TRBJ1-5; D perhaps matches TRBD1 (5 bases). The CDR3 consists of 15 residues. CDR1 and CDR2 from the germline V gene are SNHLY and FYNNEI. V was trimmed by 3 bases and J by 3 bases, leaving 12 bases between them.

This rearrangement joins TRBV12-3 or TRBV12-4 to TRBJ2-7; D gene ambiguous. Trimming removed 2 bases from V and 1 base from J, with 6 bases in between. This CDR3 comprises 13 residues. In DNA form, the CDR3 reads TGTGCCAGCAGTTTATCTGCGTCCTACGAGCAGTACTTC. Protein product: CASSLSASYEQYF.

There are a few counts of this clone. The chain links TRBV9 to TRBJ2-7; tentatively, D is TRBD1 (6 bases). V lost 0 bases to trimming and J lost 3 bases, with 13 bases between them. The CDR3 consists of 15 residues. Per germline, CDR1 SGDLS and CDR2 YYNGEE. CDR3 DNA sequence: TGTGCCAGCAGCGTAGCGTCCCAGGGGATCTACGAGCAGTACTTC. Translated, it gives CASSVASQGIYEQYF.

This clone was counted between two and nine times. The chain uses TRBV30 and TRBJ1-6, with D possibly matching TRBD1 (6 bases). The germline CDR1 and CDR2 sequences are GTSNPN and SVGIG (reference sequence). The ends were cut back, 5 bases at V and 5 bases at J, with 13 bases in the middle. The CDR3 is 14 amino acids. CDR3 residues: CAWDEDSNNSPLHF. In DNA form, the CDR3 reads TGTGCCTGGGACGAGGACAGCAATAATTCACCCCTCCACTTT. Filled out from reference TRBV30 and TRBJ1-6, the complete variable domain reads SQTIHQWPATLVQPVGSPLSLECTVEGTSNPNLYWYRQAAGRGLQLLFYSVGIGQISSEVPQNLSASRPQDRQFILSSKKLLLSDSGFYLCAWDEDSNNSPLHFGNGTRLTVT.

The chain combines TRBV5-1 with TRBJ1-5, with D perhaps matching TRBD1 (5 bases). Germline V gene sequence: CDR1 SGHRS, CDR2 YFSETQ. The CDR3 contains 14 residues. Trimming shortened V by 0 bases and J by 6 bases, and 10 bases separated the two germline ends. The CDR3 nucleotides read TGCGCCAGCAGCTTGGATTCCGGGGGTCAGCCCCAGCATTTT. Amino acids: CASSLDSGGQPQHF.

This clone was observed a single time. The chain has TRBV4-3 and TRBJ2-5; 7 positions agree with TRBD1. V shed 0 bases, J shed 2 bases, and the junction held 6 bases outside the gene matches. This CDR3 is 16 amino acids long. CDR1 LGHNA and CDR2 YSLEER come from the germline V gene. DNA for the CDR3: TGCGCCAGCAGCCAAGACCCCGGCAGGGGGCAAGAGACCCAGTACTTC. Encoded protein: CASSQDPGRGQETQYF.

The chain links TRBV6-5 to TRBJ1-6; a weak D match, TRBD1 (5 bases). V was trimmed by 8 bases and J by 6 bases, leaving 11 bases between them. This CDR3 is 13 amino acids long. CDR1 is MNHEY, CDR2 SVGAGI, per germline. The CDR3, as DNA: TGTGCCAGCCGCAGACAGACTAATTCACCCCTCCACTTT. This codes for CASRRQTNSPLHF.

The CDR3 sequence is CASSLAGGPGEQYF. The CDR3 DNA reads as TGTGCCAGCAGCTTAGCCGGAGGGCCCGGCGAGCAGTACTTC. This rearrangement joins TRBV13 to TRBJ2-7; D perhaps matches TRBD2 (6 bases). The length of the CDR3 is 14 residues. Between the trimmed V and J ends, which lost 1 base and 6 bases, there was a span of 13 bases. Looked up from germline, CDR1 is PRHDT and CDR2 is FYEKMQ (reference sequence).

The chain recombines TRBV18 with TRBJ2-5, with unresolved D. Germline V gives CDR1 KGHSH, CDR2 LQKENI. This CDR3 has 11 amino acids. V lost 6 bases, J lost 1 base, and 3 bases lay in between. The CDR3 DNA sequence: TGTGCCAGCTCCCTCCAAGAGACCCAGTACTTC. This sequence encodes CASSLQETQYF.

This chain uses TRBV27 with TRBJ2-7; 7 nucleotides align to TRBD2. The germline V gene encodes CDR1 MNHEY and CDR2 SMNVEV (reference sequence). The CDR3 contains 17 residues. The junction had 18 bases not matched to a gene; V was cut back by 6 bases and J by 4 bases. CDR3 coding DNA: TGTGCCAGCAGCCAAGTATACCATCTAGCGGCCTCATACGAGCAGTACTTC. This translates into CASSQVYHLAASYEQYF.

V is TRBV5-1 and J is TRBJ2-5, with D possibly being TRBD2 (6 bases). In germline, CDR1 is SGHRS, CDR2 YFSETQ. V lost 1 base to trimming and J lost 1 base, with 14 bases between them. The length of the CDR3 is 16 residues. In DNA, the CDR3 is TGCGCCAGCAGCTTGAAACGGGACTCCTTCCAAGAGACCCAGTACTTC. Its translation is CASSLKRDSFQETQYF.

The chain combines TRBV30 with TRBJ2-7, with TRBD1 matching over 8 bases. Trimming removed 1 base from V and 12 bases from J; junction bases left unmatched: 5. The CDR3 has 11 amino acids. In germline, CDR1 is GTSNPN, CDR2 SVGIG (reference sequence). CDR3 sequence: CAWSAPGQAYF. DNA for the CDR3: TGTGCCTGGAGTGCACCGGGACAGGCGTACTTC. Full variable domain (remainder filled in from reference TRBV30 and TRBJ2-7): SQTIHQWPATLVQPVGSPLSLECTVEGTSNPNLYWYRQAAGRGLQLLFYSVGIGQISSEVPQNLSASRPQDRQFILSSKKLLLSDSGFYLCAWSAPGQAYFGPGTRLTVT.

J is TRBJ1-4 and V is TRBV19; 12 positions match TRBD1. Germline lookup yields CDR1 LNHDA and CDR2 SQIVND (reference sequence). The CDR3 consists of 15 residues. J was trimmed by 6 bases and V by 7 bases; bases with no gene match: 6. The CDR3 sequence is CASTRGTGGDEKLFF. DNA of the CDR3: TGTGCCAGTACCCGAGGGACAGGGGGCGATGAAAAACTGTTTTTT.

V is TRBV18 and J is TRBJ2-1; no definite D call. The V gene lost 1 base and the J gene lost 0 bases, with 7 bases spanning the gap. Looked up from germline, CDR1 is KGHSH and CDR2 is LQKENI. CDR3 length equals 15 residues. The CDR3 sequence is CASSPQKSSYNEQFF. As DNA, the CDR3 is TGTGCCAGCTCACCACAGAAGAGCTCCTACAATGAGCAGTTCTTC. The full variable domain, in which reference TRBV18 and TRBJ2-1 provide the parts outside the CDR3, is NAGVMQNPRHLVRRRGQEARLRCSPMKGHSHVYWYRQLPEEGLKFMVYLQKENIIDESGMPKERFSAEFPKEGPSILRIQQVVRGDSAAYFCASSPQKSSYNEQFFGPGTRLTVL.

This chain links TRBV11-1 with TRBJ2-7; 7 bases agree with TRBD1. Germline V CDR1 and CDR2: SGHAT, FQDESV (reference sequence). CDR3 size: 15 residues. With 5 bases clipped from V and 5 bases from J, the junction kept 12 bases outside the gene matches. The DNA for the CDR3 is TGTGCCAGCAGCCCGACCCGACAGGGTAGAGACGAGCAGTACTTC. The encoded protein is CASSPTRQGRDEQYF.

The J gene is TRBJ1-3, the V gene TRBV15; tentatively, D is TRBD1 (6 bases). CDR1 and CDR2 (germline): LNHNV, YYDKDF (reference sequence). Trimming left V 0 bases short and J 2 bases short, with 8 bases between. The CDR3 extends over 15 amino acids. The CDR3 sequence is CATSRDRGAGNTIYF. In DNA form, the CDR3 reads TGTGCCACCAGCAGAGACAGGGGCGCTGGAAACACCATATATTTT.

This chain links TRBV7-9 with TRBJ2-5, with TRBD2 identical over 8 bases. CDR1 and CDR2 from the germline V gene are SEHNR and FQNEAQ (reference sequence). CDR3 length equals 15 residues. V trimming: 6 bases; J trimming: 4 bases; junction bases outside the gene matches: 10. CDR3 in DNA: TGTGCCAGCAGTTATCCGGGGGGGGCCCGAGAGACCCAGTACTTC. This sequence encodes CASSYPGGARETQYF.

The rearrangement links TRBV6-1 to TRBJ1-1; 12 bases agree with TRBD1. The ends lost 0 bases at V and 3 bases at J; junction bases unmatched: 8. CDR3 length equals 18 residues. Germline loops: CDR1 MNHNS, CDR2 SASEGT. The CDR3 reads CASSEAGGTGGAYTEAFF. CDR3 sequence (DNA): TGTGCCAGCAGTGAAGCGGGGGGGACAGGGGGCGCTTACACTGAAGCTTTCTTT.

This chain uses TRBV6-5 with TRBJ1-4; TRBD1 matches 7 bases. The junction had 2 bases not matched to a gene; V was cut back by 6 bases and J by 1 base. This CDR3 comprises 14 residues. The germline V gene has CDR1 MNHEY and CDR2 SVGAGI. The CDR3 DNA reads as TGTGCCAGCAGCCACAGGGGAACTAATGAAAAACTGTTTTTT. It encodes CASSHRGTNEKLFF.